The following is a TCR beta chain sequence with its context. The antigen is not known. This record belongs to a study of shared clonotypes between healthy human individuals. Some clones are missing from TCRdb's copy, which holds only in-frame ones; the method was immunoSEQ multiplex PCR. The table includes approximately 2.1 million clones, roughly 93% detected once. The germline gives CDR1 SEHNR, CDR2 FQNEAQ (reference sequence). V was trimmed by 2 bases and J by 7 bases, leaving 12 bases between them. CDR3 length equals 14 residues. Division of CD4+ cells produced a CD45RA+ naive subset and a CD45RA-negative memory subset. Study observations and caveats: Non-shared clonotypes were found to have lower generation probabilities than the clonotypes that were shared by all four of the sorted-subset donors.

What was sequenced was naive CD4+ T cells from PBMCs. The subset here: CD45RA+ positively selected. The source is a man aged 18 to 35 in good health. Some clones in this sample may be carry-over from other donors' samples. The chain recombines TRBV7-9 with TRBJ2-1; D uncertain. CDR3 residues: CASSLIRRTNEQFF. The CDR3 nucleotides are TGTGCCAGCAGCTTAATCCGGCGGACGAATGAGCAGTTCTTC.